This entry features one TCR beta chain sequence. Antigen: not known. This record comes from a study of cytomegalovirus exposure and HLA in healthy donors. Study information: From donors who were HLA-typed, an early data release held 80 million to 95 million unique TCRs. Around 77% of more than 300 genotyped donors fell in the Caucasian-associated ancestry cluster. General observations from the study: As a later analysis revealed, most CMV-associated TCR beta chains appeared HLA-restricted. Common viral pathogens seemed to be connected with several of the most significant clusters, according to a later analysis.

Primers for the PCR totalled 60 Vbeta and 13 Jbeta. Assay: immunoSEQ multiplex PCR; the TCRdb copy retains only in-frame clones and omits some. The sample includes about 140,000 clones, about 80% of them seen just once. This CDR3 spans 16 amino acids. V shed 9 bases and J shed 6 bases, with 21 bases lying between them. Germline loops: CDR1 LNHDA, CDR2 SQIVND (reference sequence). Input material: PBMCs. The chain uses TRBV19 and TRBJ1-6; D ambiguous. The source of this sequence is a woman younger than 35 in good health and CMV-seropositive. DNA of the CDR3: TGTGCCAGCACTGAACGTTCGGGGTTAGGTAATTCACCCCTCCACTTT. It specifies CASTERSGLGNSPLHF.